This T cell receptor (beta chain) was found in a study of PD-1 blockade in classical Hodgkin lymphoma. Only in-frame clones appear in the TCRdb table, and some are missing; sequencing was by immunoSEQ multiplex PCR. This table holds roughly 96,000 clones, 85% to 95% found once. The CDR3 is made up of 17 amino acids. CDR1 is SEHNR and CDR2 is FQNEAQ in the germline V gene (reference sequence). Trimming took 5 bases from V and 0 from J, leaving 14 bases between them. Time point specified: cycle 4 day 1 (C4D1), after 5 to 7 weeks of nivolumab. Each patient relapsed following autologous stem cell transplantation, and prior brentuximab vedotin exposure differed. Progressive disease, partial response or complete response was each patient's best response.

The sequenced sample was peripheral blood mononuclear cells (PBMCs), obtained before the fourth cycle of nivolumab. The receptor was derived from a human donor with classical Hodgkin lymphoma. The chain joins TRBV7-9 to TRBJ2-6; D call uncertain. CDR3 DNA: TGTGCCAGCAGCCAAACAGATCAAGGCTCTGGGGCCAACGTCCTGACTTTC. It yields the protein CASSQTDQGSGANVLTF. The variable domain in full, with the rest retrieved from reference TRBV7-9 and TRBJ2-6, is DTGVSQNPRHKITKRGQNVTFRCDPISEHNRLYWYRQTLGQGPEFLTYFQNEAQLEKSRLLSDRFSAERPKGSFSTLEIQRTEQGDSAMYLCASSQTDQGSGANVLTFGAGSRLTVL.